Presented here are 24 T cell receptor beta chains from one specimen sequenced in a study of T cell repertoires in cytomegalovirus infection. In TCRdb, the reads were re-called with MiXCR into one record per CDR3 protein. The table lists about 740,000 distinct CDR3 sequences, under 40% of them singletons. Sequencing input: PBMCs. These receptors all stem from a human donor in good health (CMV status not recorded). Some clones in this sample may be carry-over from other donors' samples.

The chain combines TRBV27 with TRBJ2-7; D uncertain. Germline V gene sequence: CDR1 MNHEY, CDR2 SMNVEV (reference sequence). The CDR3 length is 13 residues. Trimming removed 2 bases from V and 7 bases from J, with 12 bases in between. The CDR3 nucleotides are TGTGCCAGCAGTTTACAGGTAGTGGGGGAGCAGTACTTC. Encoded protein: CASSLQVVGEQYF.

In its sample, this clonotype was seen once. The rearrangement joins TRBV20-1 to TRBJ1-5; no firm D call. V shed 6 bases and J shed 3 bases, with 21 bases lying between them. The germline V gene encodes CDR1 DFQATT and CDR2 SNEGSKA (reference sequence). This CDR3 spans 16 amino acids. For the CDR3, the DNA is TGCAGTGCGTCGGCGTTTCGGCCATGGGACAATCAGCCCCAGCATTTT. Protein product: CSASAFRPWDNQPQHF.

This clonotype turned up a few times. The V call is TRBV29-1, the J call TRBJ2-7; 9 bases fit TRBD1. V trimming: 6 bases; J trimming: 5 bases; junction bases outside the gene matches: 8. CDR1 and CDR2 from the germline V gene are SQVTM and ANQGSEA. The CDR3 is 13 residues long. This CDR3 reads CSVRTGGSDEQYF. The CDR3 DNA follows: TGCAGCGTCCGTACAGGGGGCTCGGACGAGCAGTACTTC.

As regards this clonotype: A junction end diverges from the germline sequence, so it may reflect a read error. This chain links TRBV12-3 or TRBV12-4 with TRBJ2-1, with 9 bases matching TRBD2. The CDR3 consists of 16 residues. CDR3 amino acids: CASSFWSGGRANAQFF. The CDR3 DNA reads as TGTGCCAGCAGTTTTTGGTCGGGCGGGAGGGCGAATGCGCAGTTCTTC.

This clonotype came up a few times. The V call is TRBV7-2, the J call TRBJ1-6; D is undetermined. CDR1 SGHTA and CDR2 FQGNSA come from the germline V gene. The CDR3 has 15 residues. Trimming shortened V by 1 base and J by 9 bases, and 13 bases separated the two germline ends. CDR3 DNA sequence: TGTGCCAGCAGCTTAGTCGAGGGAGTAGGTTCACCCCTCCACTTT. Translation gives CASSLVEGVGSPLHF. Variable domain in full (rest from reference TRBV7-2 and TRBJ1-6): GAGVSQSPSNKVTEKGKDVELRCDPISGHTALYWYRQSLGQGLEFLIYFQGNSAPDKSGLPSDRFSAERTGGSVSTLTIQRTQQEDSAVYLCASSLVEGVGSPLHFGNGTRLTVT.

The count of this clonotype is one. Just one base apart from a much larger clone, this may be a read error. This chain links TRBV7-9 with TRBJ2-7, with TRBD1 matching 9 bases. CDR3 length: 17 amino acids. V shed 8 bases and J 2 bases; nucleotides not matched to a gene: 16. Germline assignment: CDR1 SEHNR and CDR2 FQNEAQ (reference sequence). CDR3 DNA: TGTGCCAGCCGCCCTAGGCCGATACAGGGGGCCACCTACGAGCAGTACTTC. Protein: CASRPRPIQGATYEQYF.

This clonotype turned up a few times. The chain combines TRBV7-8 with TRBJ2-1, with 7 bases that match TRBD2. Germline lookup yields CDR1 SGHVS and CDR2 FQNEAQ. J lost 0 bases, V lost 0 bases, and 5 bases had no gene match. The CDR3 covers 17 residues. In DNA, the CDR3 is TGTGCCAGCAGCTTAGCCGGAGCGGGGAGCTCCTACAATGAGCAGTTCTTC. Protein sequence: CASSLAGAGSSYNEQFF. The variable domain in full, completed from reference TRBV7-8 and TRBJ2-1, reads GAGVSQSPRYKVAKRGQDVALRCDPISGHVSLFWYQQALGQGPEFLTYFQNEAQLDKSGLPSDRFFAERPEGSVSTLKIQRTQQEDSAVYLCASSLAGAGSSYNEQFFGPGTRLTVL.

For this clonotype: A much larger clonotype is one base distant, so this may be a read error. The conserved final phenylalanine or tryptophan is absent from the CDR3, which likely points to a read error. The gene calls are TRBV19 and TRBJ2-1; 11 bases line up with TRBD1. Germline assignment: CDR1 LNHDA and CDR2 SQIVND (reference sequence). There are 14 residues in the CDR3. Trimming at V came to 5 bases and at J to 8 bases, leaving 5 bases not matched to a gene. CDR3 loop: CASSWTGGSDEQFL. The CDR3 nucleotides read TGTGCCAGTAGTTGGACAGGGGGCAGCGATGAGCAGTTCTTA.

The chain has TRBV24-1 and TRBJ2-1, with TRBD2 matching 16 bases. The junction had 21 bases not matched to a gene; V was cut back by 5 bases and J by 3 bases. Germline-derived CDR1 and CDR2 are KGHDR and SFDVKD. CDR3 length: 23 amino acids. CDR3 sequence reads: CATSVGVGRRGLAGGDLYNEQFF. DNA for the CDR3: TGTGCCACCAGTGTGGGGGTCGGACGTCGGGGACTAGCGGGAGGGGACCTCTACAATGAGCAGTTCTTC.

This clonotype was counted ten times or more. The V gene is TRBV7-2, the J gene TRBJ1-2; 9 bases are shared with TRBD1. The V gene's germline CDR1 is SGHTA and CDR2 FQGNSA. The CDR3 extends over 17 amino acids. J gave up 2 bases and V 2 bases, and 9 bases lay outside the gene matches. CDR3 bases: TGTGCCAGCAGCTTAAGCACAGGGGGCCGGCAAAACTATGGCTACACCTTC. It translates to CASSLSTGGRQNYGYTF. Full variable domain (remainder filled in from reference TRBV7-2 and TRBJ1-2): GAGVSQSPSNKVTEKGKDVELRCDPISGHTALYWYRQSLGQGLEFLIYFQGNSAPDKSGLPSDRFSAERTGGSVSTLTIQRTQQEDSAVYLCASSLSTGGRQNYGYTFGSGTRLTVV.

The rearrangement links TRBV10-1 to TRBJ2-3, with D tentatively TRBD2 (5 bases). Germline CDR1 and CDR2: WNHNN and SYGVQD (reference sequence). This CDR3 comprises 18 residues. V was clipped by 0 bases and J by 4 bases, with 20 bases between them. CDR3 residues: CASSESLSSTKSADTQYF. The CDR3 bases are TGCGCCAGCAGTGAGTCCCTTTCTAGCACCAAGTCGGCAGATACGCAGTATTTT.

This clonotype was observed once. The J gene is TRBJ2-2, the V gene TRBV18; possibly TRBD1 for D (5 bases). V lost 1 base and J 3 bases, leaving 9 bases between the germline ends. This CDR3 region has 15 residues. Germline V gene lookup returns CDR1 KGHSH and CDR2 LQKENI. In DNA form, the CDR3 reads TGTGCCAGCTCACCACAGGGGATGGACACCGGGGAGCTGTTTTTT. Translation gives CASSPQGMDTGELFF.

The J gene is TRBJ2-7, the V gene TRBV12-3 or TRBV12-4; D not resolved. V dropped 7 bases and J dropped 1 base, with 11 bases sitting between them. This CDR3 contains 13 residues. CDR3 in amino acids: CASNSGGSYEQYF. CDR3 in DNA: TGTGCCAGCAACTCCGGCGGTTCCTACGAGCAGTACTTC.

The gene calls are TRBV20-1 and TRBJ1-5, with D possibly matching TRBD1 (5 bases). Trimming left V 5 bases short and J 4 bases short, with 21 bases between. Germline values: CDR1 DFQATT, CDR2 SNEGSKA (reference sequence). This CDR3 contains 16 residues. The CDR3 DNA is TGCAGTGCTCCAAGAGCAGGGAGAAGGACTAATCAGCCCCAGCATTTT. This gives the protein CSAPRAGRRTNQPQHF.

This clonotype was seen ten or more times. The chain employs TRBV7-2 and TRBJ2-2; 8 positions agree with TRBD1. J was trimmed by 1 base and V by 5 bases; bases with no gene match: 6. CDR3 length equals 16 residues. Germline V gene sequence: CDR1 SGHTA, CDR2 FQGNSA. This CDR3 reads CASSAPGTGNTGELFF. As DNA, the CDR3 is TGTGCCAGCAGCGCCCCCGGGACAGGGAACACCGGGGAGCTGTTTTTT.

This clonotype turned up a few times. The rearrangement uses TRBV28 and TRBJ1-1, with no clear D. The CDR3 extends over 15 amino acids. The ends were cut back, 4 bases at V and 11 bases at J, with 23 bases in the middle. Looked up from germline, CDR1 is MDHEN and CDR2 is SYDVKM. CDR3 nucleotide sequence: TGTGCCAGCAGTTCATTCAGTGGGCGAAGGCCGTGGGCTTTCTTT. Its protein product is CASSSFSGRRPWAFF.

A remark on this clonotype: An end of the junction differs from the germline gene, which may be a read error. This chain connects TRBV20-1 to TRBJ2-1, with 10 bases lining up with TRBD2. The CDR3 loop spans 12 amino acids. Germline lookup yields CDR1 DFQATT and CDR2 SNEGSKA (reference sequence). CDR3 nucleotides: TGCAGTCCTAGCGGGAGTTCGGACGAGCAGTTCTTC. Translated: CSPSGSSDEQFF.

V gene TRBV12-3 or TRBV12-4 combines with J gene TRBJ2-6; D is possibly TRBD2 (6 bases). This CDR3 has 13 amino acids. Trimming removed 8 bases from V and 2 bases from J, with 7 bases in between. CDR3 DNA: TGTGCCAGCGGGAGGACTGGGGCCAACGTCCTGACTTTC. It yields the protein CASGRTGANVLTF.

V is TRBV12-3 or TRBV12-4 and J is TRBJ2-2; the match to TRBD2 covers 7 bases. V lost 2 bases and J lost 6; bases outside the gene matches: 9. This CDR3 contains 16 residues. Written as DNA, the CDR3 is TGTGCCAGCAGTTTACCGGGGGAGGGGCGGGCCGGGGAGCTGTTTTTT. Its translation is CASSLPGEGRAGELFF.

V and J are TRBV2 and TRBJ2-4, with 11 bases identical to TRBD1. The CDR3 runs 13 residues. The junction had 2 bases not matched to a gene; V was cut back by 6 bases and J by 7 bases. CDR1 and CDR2 (germline): SNHLY, FYNNEI. In DNA form, the CDR3 reads TGTGCCAGCAGAGGGACAGGGGGGAACATTCAGTACTTC. Encoded protein: CASRGTGGNIQYF.

In regard to this clonotype: No conserved phenylalanine or tryptophan ends this CDR3, so it is likely a read error. The chain employs TRBV6-2 or TRBV6-3 and TRBJ1-5; D is unresolved. This CDR3 has 13 residues. Germline-derived CDR1 and CDR2 are MNHEY and SVGEGT. Here the CDR3 DNA reads TGTGCCAGTAGTTACGAAGGAGGCCAGCCCCAGCATTTG. This gives the protein CASSYEGGQPQHL.

The sample holds one count of this clonotype. The rearrangement joins TRBV20-1 to TRBJ1-6; TRBD1 is a possible D gene (5 bases). The CDR3 extends over 15 amino acids. CDR1 is DFQATT and CDR2 is SNEGSKA in the germline V gene (reference sequence). Trimming took 2 bases from V and 6 from J, leaving 14 bases between them. The CDR3 loop reads CSARFQGETNSPLHF. As DNA, the CDR3 is TGCAGTGCTAGATTCCAGGGAGAGACTAATTCACCCCTCCACTTT.

A few counts support this clonotype. This chain connects TRBV12-5 to TRBJ2-2; D gene unclear. Trimming removed 7 bases from V and 3 bases from J, with 12 bases in between. Looked up from germline, CDR1 is LGHNT and CDR2 is FRNRAP. There are 14 residues in the CDR3. The CDR3 region has the DNA TGTGCTAGTGCGGAACTCACTCACACCGGGGAGCTGTTTTTT. Translated: CASAELTHTGELFF.

This clonotype appeared many times. The chain carries TRBV28 and TRBJ2-5; possible D gene TRBD1, 5 bases. The CDR3 is 16 amino acids. Germline CDR1 is MDHEN and CDR2 is SYDVKM. The V end was cut by 5 bases, the J end by 4 bases, with 20 bases between. In DNA, the CDR3 is TGTGCCAGCAGTCCTTCTATGGGGCAGAACGTAGAGACCCAGTACTTC. Translated, it gives CASSPSMGQNVETQYF.